The 8 T cell receptor beta chains below were found in one sample sequenced in a study of monozygotic twins with inflammatory bowel disease. No DNA is given; TCRdb re-called the 5' RACE reads and lists each CDR3 protein once. Listed are over 150,000 distinct CDR3 sequences; approximately 2.8% falls within the top ten. The source material was blood. These receptors originate from a human donor with ulcerative colitis or Crohn's disease, or a healthy co-twin of an affected twin (not recorded which).

The gene calls are TRBV20-1 and TRBJ2-7; no DNA is available, so the TRBD2 call from TCRdb remains unchecked. Germline CDR1 is DFQATT and CDR2 is SNEGSKA (reference sequence). The CDR3 sequence is 15 residues long. CDR3 sequence reads: CSASASERLRSEQYF.

The chain carries TRBV6-5 and TRBJ2-2; with no DNA, the TCRdb D assignment of TRBD2 cannot be verified. CDR3 length: 16 residues. Germline V gene sequence: CDR1 MNHEY, CDR2 SVGAGI. This chain's CDR3 is CASSYEGTLNTGELFF.

The chain employs TRBV28 and TRBJ2-7; TCRdb's D gene call, TRBD2, goes unchecked for lack of DNA. CDR1 and CDR2 (germline): MDHEN, SYDVKM. The CDR3 has 15 residues. The CDR3 loop is CASSLHSGTTYEQYF.

The chain recombines TRBV27 with TRBJ1-1. Germline CDR1 is MNHEY and CDR2 is SMNVEV (reference sequence). The CDR3 contains 15 residues. The CDR3 loop is CASSRGLVLNTEAFF.

The rearrangement uses TRBV28 and TRBJ2-1; as DNA is missing, the TRBD2 call by TCRdb cannot be tested. Per the germline V gene, CDR1 is MDHEN and CDR2 is SYDVKM. The CDR3 totals 14 residues. The CDR3 sequence: CASFSRESYNEQFF.

This chain links TRBV12-3 or TRBV12-4 with TRBJ2-7; the D call from TCRdb, TRBD1, cannot be confirmed without DNA. The CDR3 is 13 amino acids. The CDR3 region is CASSDGAFYEQYF.

The chain links TRBV12-3 or TRBV12-4 to TRBJ1-5; without DNA, the TCRdb call of TRBD1 cannot be checked. The CDR3 sequence is 15 residues long. The chain's CDR3 is CASSRLQGAGQPQHF.

The chain carries TRBV2 and TRBJ1-1; the D call of TRBD1 rests on TCRdb alone, since no DNA is present to check it. Per the germline V gene, CDR1 is SNHLY and CDR2 is FYNNEI. CDR3 length: 13 residues. CDR3 in amino acids: CASSTGSNTEAFF.